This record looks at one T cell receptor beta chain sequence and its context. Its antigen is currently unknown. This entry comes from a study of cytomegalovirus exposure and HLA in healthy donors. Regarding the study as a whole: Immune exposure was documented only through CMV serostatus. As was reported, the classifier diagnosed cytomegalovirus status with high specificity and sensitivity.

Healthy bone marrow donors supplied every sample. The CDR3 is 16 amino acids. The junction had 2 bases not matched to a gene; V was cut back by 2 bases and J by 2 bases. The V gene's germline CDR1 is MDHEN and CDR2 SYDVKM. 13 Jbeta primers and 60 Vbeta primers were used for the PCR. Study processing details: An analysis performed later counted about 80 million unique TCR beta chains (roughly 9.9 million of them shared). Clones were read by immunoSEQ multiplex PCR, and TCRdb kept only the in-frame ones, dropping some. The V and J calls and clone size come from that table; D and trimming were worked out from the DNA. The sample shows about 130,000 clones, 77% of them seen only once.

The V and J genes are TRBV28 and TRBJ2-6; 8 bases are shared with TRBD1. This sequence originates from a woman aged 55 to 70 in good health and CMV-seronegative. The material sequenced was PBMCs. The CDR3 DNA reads TGTGCCAGCAGTTTACCGACAGGGGCTGGGGCCAACGTCCTGACTTTC. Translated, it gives CASSLPTGAGANVLTF.